Listed below are T cell receptor beta chains from one sample, sequenced in a study of cytomegalovirus exposure and HLA in healthy donors. TCRdb keeps only in-frame clones here, not all; method: immunoSEQ multiplex PCR. The table includes about 200,000 clones, 70% to 80% detected once. What was sequenced was PBMCs. The origin of the receptors is a woman between 50 and 59 years old in good health and CMV-seronegative. The CDR3 runs from the conserved cysteine through the conserved F or W. D genes are given only for firm matches. Size is stated for part of the rows, as once, few or many counts, or as a class when the clone is expanded.

>NA|TRBJ1-4|TRBD1|TRBV28
TGTGCCAGCAGTTCGGGCCGACAGGGCTCTAATGAAAAACTGTTTTTT
CASSSGRQGSNEKLFF
>NA|TRBJ2-7|TRBD2|TRBV6-5
TGTGCCAGCAGCATTGGGACTATCTACGAGCAGTACTTC
CASSIGTIYEQYF
>NA|TRBJ1-4|NA|TRBV2
TGTGCCAGCAGTGAAGGGCCACAGGGTGTACCGACTAATGAAAAACTGTTTTTT
CASSEGPQGVPTNEKLFF
>NA|TRBJ2-3|TRBD2|TRBV7-9
TGTGCCTCCCAAGGGAGCGGGAGGACAGATACGCAGTATTTT
CASQGSGRTDTQYF
>NA|TRBJ1-2|TRBD1|TRBV9
TGTGCCAGCAGCCCGGACAGGGGAGTAGGTGGCTACACCTTC
CASSPDRGVGGYTF
>NA|TRBJ2-1|TRBD1|TRBV27
TGTGCCAGCAGTTTTCTAGGGACAGACCTTGAGCAGTTCTTC
CASSFLGTDLEQFF
>NA|TRBJ1-4|TRBD1|TRBV5-6
TGTGCCAGCAGCTGGGGGACAGGGGGTAATGAAAAACTGTTTTTT
CASSWGTGGNEKLFF
>NA|TRBJ1-2|TRBD1|TRBV30
TGTGCCTGTTCTCGGACAGGGAGAATTAACTATGGCTACACCTTC
CACSRTGRINYGYTF
>few|TRBJ2-7|NA|TRBV4-3
TGCGCCAGCAGCCAAGATATAATCCGTGGGGCCCGTGGCGAGCAGTACTTC
CASSQDIIRGARGEQYF
>NA|TRBJ1-3|TRBD1|TRBV7-9
TGTGCCAGCAGATTCACAGGGGGTATGACTGGAAACACCATATATTTT
CASRFTGGMTGNTIYF
>NA|TRBJ2-2|NA|TRBV10-3
TGTGCCACGCGGACAGCGAACACCGGGGAGCTGTTTTTT
CATRTANTGELFF
>NA|TRBJ1-5|NA|TRBV6-1
TGTGCCAGCAGTTTGGCTGCCGCTCAGCCCCAGCATTTT
CASSLAAAQPQHF
>NA|TRBJ2-1|TRBD2|TRBV19
TGTGCCAGTAGTGAGACTAGCGGGGGGCCCAATGAGCAGTTCTTC
CASSETSGGPNEQFF
>NA|TRBJ2-7|TRBD1|TRBV5-1
TGCGCCAGCAGCTATAGGGGACAGGGGGCCCAATCCTACGAGCAGTACTTC
CASSYRGQGAQSYEQYF
>once|TRBJ1-3|NA|TRBV7-2
TGTGCCAGCAGCTTCAAAGGAGGGTCTGGAAACACCATATATTTT
CASSFKGGSGNTIYF
>NA|TRBJ2-5|NA|TRBV11-2
TGTGCCAGCAGCTTAGATGAAGCTGCCGGGGGAAAGACCCAGTACTTC
CASSLDEAAGGKTQYF
>NA|TRBJ1-2|TRBD1|TRBV18
TGTGCCAGCTCCCGTCTTCAGGGACAGGGACTCGGCTACACCTTC
CASSRLQGQGLGYTF
>once|TRBJ2-7|NA|TRBV5-4
TGTGCCAGCAGCTTGGGGCCGACCTACGAGCAGTACTTC
CASSLGPTYEQYF
>few|TRBJ1-2|NA|TRBV4-3
TGCGCCAGCAGCCAAGTGTTAGCGCCCTATGGCTACACCTTC
CASSQVLAPYGYTF
>NA|TRBJ1-1|TRBD1|TRBV4-3
TGCGCCAGCAGCCAATCAGGGGGCAATACTGAAGCTTTCTTT
CASSQSGGNTEAFF
>NA|TRBJ2-7|TRBD1|TRBV7-9
TGTGCCAGCAGCTTAGTGCATTTAGGGGGCGCCGACTACGAGCAGTACTTC
CASSLVHLGGADYEQYF
>NA|TRBJ1-2|NA|TRBV7-9
TGTGCCAGCAGCTCGGAGCAAGGAAACTATGGCTACACCTTC
CASSSEQGNYGYTF
>few|TRBJ2-3|TRBD1|TRBV5-4
TGTGCCAGCAGCTACATACCCGGACAGGGGGCGGGGGATACGCAGTATTTT
CASSYIPGQGAGDTQYF
>NA|TRBJ1-1|NA|TRBV2
TGTGCCAGCAGTTCCATTGGTCTATTGGACATGAACACTGAAGCTTTCTTT
CASSSIGLLDMNTEAFF
>few|TRBJ1-1|NA|TRBV28
TGTGCCACCCAGGAGAACACTGAAGCTTTCTTT
CATQENTEAFF
>NA|TRBJ2-5|TRBD2|TRBV5-1
TGCGCCAGCAGCTCCGGACTAGCGGGAAGGGGGACCCAGTACTTC
CASSSGLAGRGTQYF
>NA|TRBJ2-1|TRBD2|TRBV5-1
TGCGCCAGCAGCTTGCTAGCGGGAGGAGGCAATGAGCAGTTCTTC
CASSLLAGGGNEQFF
>NA|TRBJ1-4|NA|TRBV7-9
TGTGCCAGCAGCTTAAAAGGAGGGTTATGGGAAAAACTGTTTTTT
CASSLKGGLWEKLFF
>NA|TRBJ2-1|TRBD2|TRBV15
TGTGCCACCAGCAGAGAGGGATTAGGAGCGGGAGGGCCATATGAGCAGTTCTTC
CATSREGLGAGGPYEQFF
>NA|TRBJ1-2|NA|TRBV7-9
TGTTCCAGCAGCTTAAGAGACAGATTTTATGGCTACACCTTC
CSSSLRDRFYGYTF
>NA|TRBJ2-7|NA|TRBV23-1
TGCGCCAGCAGACCAGATCGCGAGCAGTACTTC
CASRPDREQYF
>NA|TRBJ1-1|NA|TRBV6-6
TGTGCCAGCAGTTACTCGCCGAATCGGGCTGAAGCTTTCTTT
CASSYSPNRAEAFF
>NA|TRBJ2-7|TRBD1|TRBV5-4
TGTGCCAGCAGCCGCCGGGACAGCTACGAGCAGTACTTC
CASSRRDSYEQYF
>few|TRBJ1-2|TRBD1|TRBV28
TGTGCCAGCAGGCTAGACAGGGTTGCTGGCTACACCTTC
CASRLDRVAGYTF
>NA|TRBJ1-2|NA|TRBV7-2
TGTGCCAGCAGCTCAAATCCGGGACAATCGGGTGGCTACACCTTC
CASSSNPGQSGGYTF
>NA|TRBJ2-3|TRBD2|TRBV5-4
TGTGCCAGCAGCTCTAGCGGGGGGGCCGATACGCAGTATTTT
CASSSSGGADTQYF
>NA|TRBJ2-7|TRBD2|TRBV6-5
TGTGCCAGCAGTTACTCTCCTAGCGGGAGTCACCACGAGCAGTACTTC
CASSYSPSGSHHEQYF
>NA|TRBJ2-7|NA|TRBV21-1
TGTGCCAGCGTCCGGACAGGACTACGGGAGCAGTACTTC
CASVRTGLREQYF
>NA|TRBJ1-3|TRBD1|TRBV19
TGTGCCAGTAGGAGGGACAGGAACTCTGGAAACACCATATATTTT
CASRRDRNSGNTIYF
>NA|TRBJ1-1|TRBD1|TRBV27
TGTGCCAGCAGTTTAAGCAGGGGGCTTGAAGCTTTCTTT
CASSLSRGLEAFF
>NA|TRBJ1-1|NA|TRBV9
TGTGCCAGCAGCGTAGATCAAATGAACACTGAAGCTTTCTTT
CASSVDQMNTEAFF
>NA|TRBJ2-1|TRBD2|TRBV7-9
TGTGCCAGCAGCGTTACCGGGACTACCTCCTACAATGAGCAGTTCTTC
CASSVTGTTSYNEQFF
>NA|TRBJ2-7|TRBD2|TRBV7-2
TGTGCCAGCAGCTTAACTTCCAGCGGGAGCGGAGAGCAGTACTTC
CASSLTSSGSGEQYF
>NA|TRBJ1-2|NA|TRBV30
TGTGCCTCCGGGACTGGAGTGGGAGGCTACACCTTC
CASGTGVGGYTF
>NA|TRBJ2-4|NA|TRBV1
TGCACCAGCAGCCAAGACCGCCGAATACTAGCCAAAAACATTCAGTACTTC
CTSSQDRRILAKNIQYF
>NA|TRBJ1-4|TRBD1|TRBV18
TGTGCCAGCTCACCCTTAACAGGGGGAAACGAAAAACTGTTTTTT
CASSPLTGGNEKLFF
>NA|TRBJ2-3|NA|TRBV27
TGTGCCAGCAGTTCCCTCGGGTCGGCAGCGTATACGCAGTATTTT
CASSSLGSAAYTQYF
>NA|TRBJ2-3|NA|TRBV13
TGTGCCAGCAGCTTAACGCCCGCCTTGGGGGGGGCTACAGATACGCAGTATTTT
CASSLTPALGGATDTQYF
>NA|TRBJ1-5|TRBD1|TRBV4-1
TGCGCCAGCAGCCAGACAGGGGAGCGTCAGCCCCAGCATTTT
CASSQTGERQPQHF
>NA|TRBJ2-2|TRBD1|TRBV5-6
TGTGCCAGCACGGGACAGATCCATGTAGGGGTTTCGGACACCGGGGAGCTGTTTTTT
CASTGQIHVGVSDTGELFF
>NA|TRBJ2-5|NA|TRBV7-9
TGTTCCAGCAGCTTATCGGTAGAGACCCAGTACTTC
CSSSLSVETQYF
>NA|TRBJ2-1|NA|TRBV16
TGTGCCAGCAGCCAATCGGGTGGGCTGAACAATGAGCAGTTCTTC
CASSQSGGLNNEQFF
>few|TRBJ2-7|NA|TRBV5-1
TGCGCCAGCAGCTTGGCCGGGACAAACTACGAGCAGTACTTC
CASSLAGTNYEQYF
>NA|TRBJ2-7|NA|TRBV7-9
TGTGCCAGCAGCTTACTGGGACTCGGTTACGAGCAGTACTTC
CASSLLGLGYEQYF
>NA|TRBJ2-7|NA|TRBV7-9
TGTGCCAGCAGCTTAAAAGGGGGACCTCTATACGAGCAGTACTTC
CASSLKGGPLYEQYF
>NA|TRBJ1-4|NA|TRBV5-1
TGCGCCAGCAGCTCGACTCCCCAACGGATTTCCGCAACTAATGAAAAGCTGTTTTTT
CASSSTPQRISATNEKLFF
>NA|TRBJ1-1|TRBD1|TRBV29-1
TGCAGCGACCACCGGGACAGGGATCCTGAAGCTTTCTTT
CSDHRDRDPEAFF
>NA|TRBJ1-3|NA|TRBV4-1
TGCGCCAGTTCCACAGGGTCTTCTGGAAACACCATATATTTT
CASSTGSSGNTIYF
>NA|TRBJ2-7|TRBD2|TRBV13
TGTGCCAGCAGCTTTCTGCGGGAGGGGTCCTACGAGCAGTACTTC
CASSFLREGSYEQYF
>NA|TRBJ2-3|TRBD2|TRBV29-1
TGCAGCACTTTGACTAGCGGGAGTGCCCGAGATACGCAGTATTTT
CSTLTSGSARDTQYF